This TCR beta chain came from a study of cytomegalovirus exposure and HLA in healthy donors. Study-wide background: Among the approximately 410 genotyped donors, approximately 82% were placed in the Caucasian-associated ancestry cluster.

Trimming removed 3 bases from V and 1 base from J; junction bases left unmatched: 5. CDR3 size: 15 residues. CDR1 and CDR2 from the germline V gene are SGDLS and YYNGEE. In nominal health when sampled, donors likely had unrecorded immune exposures nonetheless. Both 60 Vbeta primers and 13 Jbeta primers went into the PCR. Assay: immunoSEQ multiplex PCR; the TCRdb copy retains only in-frame clones and omits some. The table includes roughly 140,000 clones, 64% detected once. Sequencing was performed on PBMCs. V usage is TRBV9 and J usage is TRBJ2-5; 8 bases map to TRBD1. The source of this sequence is a woman in her 30s in good health and CMV-seropositive. The CDR3 sequence: CASSATGTGQETQYF. In DNA form, the CDR3 reads TGTGCCAGCAGCGCCACCGGGACAGGCCAAGAGACCCAGTACTTC.